This TCR beta chain was profiled in a study of blood T cell repertoires in COVID-19. Study summary: Acute and convalescent COVID-19 specimens originated in the United States, Italy and Spain. PBMCs, B-cell-depleted T cells, or T cells provided the cDNA or gDNA that made up the material.

This clone came up once. Per the study methods: Amplification with reference gene primers provided the estimates of nucleated cell counts. Libraries were prepared by immunoSEQ multiplex PCR; TCRdb keeps only in-frame clonotypes and omits some of them. The DNA gave D and trimming, while V, J and clone size come from that table. Of about 270,000 clones listed, approximately 86% are singletons. V lost 0 bases to trimming and J lost 3 bases, with 8 bases between them. Germline V gives CDR1 SGHDN, CDR2 FVKESK. The CDR3 is 15 residues long. Sequencing was performed on peripheral blood. This sequence joins TRBV14 and TRBJ1-4; the D gene is possibly TRBD1 (6 bases). The sequence was obtained from a woman in her fifties or sixties who had recovered from COVID-19. CDR3 bases: TGTGCCAGCAGCCAAGAACAGGGAGCTAATGAAAAACTGTTTTTT. This gives the protein CASSQEQGANEKLFF.